This T cell receptor beta chain was retrieved from a study of blood T cell repertoires in COVID-19. Germline values: CDR1 SNHLY, CDR2 FYNNEI. The CDR3 covers 13 residues. Deletions cut 6 bases from V and 0 bases from J, with 9 bases between. Produced via immunoSEQ multiplex PCR; TCRdb's table is partial and in-frame only. The sample includes about 66,000 clones, around 84% of them seen just once. The V call is TRBV2, the J call TRBJ2-7, with D tentatively TRBD2 (5 bases). This receptor was identified in a man aged 45-60 years with active COVID-19. The material sequenced was peripheral blood. As DNA, the CDR3 is TGTGCCAGCAGAGCGGACGGCTCCTACGAGCAGTACTTC. It is translated as CASRADGSYEQYF.